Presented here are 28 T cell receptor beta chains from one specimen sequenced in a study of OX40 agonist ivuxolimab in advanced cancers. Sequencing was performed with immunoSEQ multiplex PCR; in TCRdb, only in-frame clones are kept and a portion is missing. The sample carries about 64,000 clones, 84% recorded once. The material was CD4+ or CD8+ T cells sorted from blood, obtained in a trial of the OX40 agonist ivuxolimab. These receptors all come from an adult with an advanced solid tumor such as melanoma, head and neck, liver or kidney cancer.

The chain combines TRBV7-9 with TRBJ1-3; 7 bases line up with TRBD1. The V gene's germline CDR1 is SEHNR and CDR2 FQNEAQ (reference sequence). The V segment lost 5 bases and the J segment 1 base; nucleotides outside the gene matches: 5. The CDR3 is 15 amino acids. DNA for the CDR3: TGTGCCAGCAGCCAATTCAGGGGGTCTGGAAACACCATATATTTT. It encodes CASSQFRGSGNTIYF.

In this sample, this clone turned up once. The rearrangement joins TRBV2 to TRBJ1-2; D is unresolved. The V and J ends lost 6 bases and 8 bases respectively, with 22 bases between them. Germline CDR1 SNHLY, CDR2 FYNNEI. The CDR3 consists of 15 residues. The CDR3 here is CASSEIQGRVEGYTF. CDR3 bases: TGTGCCAGCAGCGAAATCCAAGGACGGGTTGAAGGCTACACCTTC.

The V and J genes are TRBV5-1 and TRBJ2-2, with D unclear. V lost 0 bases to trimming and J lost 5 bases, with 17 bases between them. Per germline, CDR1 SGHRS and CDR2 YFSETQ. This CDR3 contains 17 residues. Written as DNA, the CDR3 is TGCGCCAGCAGCTTGGACCCAAATCTAATGGGAACCGGGGAGCTGTTTTTT. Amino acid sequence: CASSLDPNLMGTGELFF.

Here the CDR3 reads CASSAMGSGPSTDTQYF. The CDR3 nucleotides read TGTGCCAGCAGCGCCATGGGAAGCGGGCCTAGCACAGATACGCAGTATTTT. This chain links TRBV28 with TRBJ2-3, with TRBD2 as a possible D gene (6 bases). Germline loops: CDR1 MDHEN, CDR2 SYDVKM. The CDR3 extends over 17 amino acids. V lost 6 bases to trimming and J lost 0 bases, with 19 bases between them.

The CDR3 spells CASTVAGDAADTQYF. DNA for the CDR3: TGTGCCAGCACCGTAGCGGGAGACGCGGCAGATACGCAGTATTTT. The chain recombines TRBV2 with TRBJ2-3, with 9 bases lining up with TRBD2. Trimming removed 7 bases from V and 4 bases from J; junction bases left unmatched: 9. The CDR3 runs 15 residues. The germline CDR1 and CDR2 sequences are SNHLY and FYNNEI.

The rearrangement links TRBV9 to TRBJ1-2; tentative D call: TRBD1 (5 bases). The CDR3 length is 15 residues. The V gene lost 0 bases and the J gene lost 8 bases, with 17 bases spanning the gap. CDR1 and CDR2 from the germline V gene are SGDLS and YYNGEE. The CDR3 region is CASSVDSLGRDGYTF. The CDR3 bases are TGTGCCAGCAGCGTAGATTCCCTTGGGAGGGACGGCTACACCTTC.

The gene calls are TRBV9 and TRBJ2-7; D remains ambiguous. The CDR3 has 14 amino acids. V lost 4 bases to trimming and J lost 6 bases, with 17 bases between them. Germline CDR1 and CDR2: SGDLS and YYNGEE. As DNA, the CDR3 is TGTGCCAGCAGCCCCCAGGCCGGTATAGGCGAGCAGTACTTC. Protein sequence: CASSPQAGIGEQYF.

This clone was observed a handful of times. CDR3 loop: CASSVTTDRGEAFF. The CDR3 nucleotides are TGTGCCAGCAGCGTAACCACTGACAGGGGTGAAGCTTTCTTT. The gene calls are TRBV9 and TRBJ1-1; 8 bases align to TRBD1. The CDR3 runs 14 residues. Germline V gene lookup returns CDR1 SGDLS and CDR2 YYNGEE. V trimming: 1 base; J trimming: 7 bases; junction bases outside the gene matches: 6.

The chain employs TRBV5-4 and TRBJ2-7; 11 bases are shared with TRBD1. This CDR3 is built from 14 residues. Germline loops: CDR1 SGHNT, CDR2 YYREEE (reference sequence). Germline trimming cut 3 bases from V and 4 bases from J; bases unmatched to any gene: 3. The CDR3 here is CASSYGQGAYEQYF. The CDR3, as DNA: TGTGCCAGCAGCTATGGACAGGGGGCGTACGAGCAGTACTTC.

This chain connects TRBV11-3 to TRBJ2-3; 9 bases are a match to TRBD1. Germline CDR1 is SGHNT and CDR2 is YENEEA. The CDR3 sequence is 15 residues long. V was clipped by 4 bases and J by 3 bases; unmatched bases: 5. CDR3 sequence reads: CASSSRTGDTDTQYF. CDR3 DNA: TGTGCCAGCAGCTCGAGGACAGGGGATACAGATACGCAGTATTTT.

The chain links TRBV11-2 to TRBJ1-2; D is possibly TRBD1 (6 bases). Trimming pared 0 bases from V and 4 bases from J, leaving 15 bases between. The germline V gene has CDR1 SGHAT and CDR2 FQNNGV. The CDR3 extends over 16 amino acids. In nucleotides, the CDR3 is TGTGCCAGCAGCTTAGATCCATCGGCAGGGGCCTATGGCTACACCTTC. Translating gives CASSLDPSAGAYGYTF.

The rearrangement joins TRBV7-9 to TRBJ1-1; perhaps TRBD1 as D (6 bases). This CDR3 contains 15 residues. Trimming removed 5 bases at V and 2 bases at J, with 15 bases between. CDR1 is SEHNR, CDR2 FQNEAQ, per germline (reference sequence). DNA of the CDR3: TGTGCCAGCAGCAAAGGGGGGGGCTCCAACACTGAAGCTTTCTTT. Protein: CASSKGGGSNTEAFF.

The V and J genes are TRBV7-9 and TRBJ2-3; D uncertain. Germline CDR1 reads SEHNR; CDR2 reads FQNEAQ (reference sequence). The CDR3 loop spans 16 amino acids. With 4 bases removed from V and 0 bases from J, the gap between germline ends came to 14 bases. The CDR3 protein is CASSSRARASTDTQYF. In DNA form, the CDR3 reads TGTGCCAGCAGCTCTAGAGCGAGAGCTAGCACAGATACGCAGTATTTT.

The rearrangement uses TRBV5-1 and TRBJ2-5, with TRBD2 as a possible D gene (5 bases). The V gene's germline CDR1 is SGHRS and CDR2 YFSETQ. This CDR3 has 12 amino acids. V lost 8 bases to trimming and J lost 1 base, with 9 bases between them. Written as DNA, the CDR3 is TGCGCCAGTTCTCGGGGCCAAGAGACCCAGTACTTC. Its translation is CASSRGQETQYF.

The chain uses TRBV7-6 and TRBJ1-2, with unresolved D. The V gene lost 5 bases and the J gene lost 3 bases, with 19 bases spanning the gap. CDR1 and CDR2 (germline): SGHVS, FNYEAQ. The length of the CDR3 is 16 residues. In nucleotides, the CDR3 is TGTGCCAGCAGCCCTCTGGACGGCCGGCCCGACTATGGCTACACCTTC. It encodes CASSPLDGRPDYGYTF.

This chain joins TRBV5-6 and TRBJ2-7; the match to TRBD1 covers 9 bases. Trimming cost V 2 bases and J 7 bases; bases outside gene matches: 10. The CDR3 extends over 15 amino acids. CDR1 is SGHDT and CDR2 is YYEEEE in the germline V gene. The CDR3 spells CASSLQTGGRLEQYF. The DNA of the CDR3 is TGTGCCAGCAGCTTACAGACAGGGGGTCGGTTAGAGCAGTACTTC.

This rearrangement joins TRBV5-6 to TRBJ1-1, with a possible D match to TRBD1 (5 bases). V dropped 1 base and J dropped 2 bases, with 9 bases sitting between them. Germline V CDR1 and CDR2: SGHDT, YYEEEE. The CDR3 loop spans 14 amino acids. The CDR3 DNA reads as TGTGCCAGCAGCTTGCAGGGTACCAACACTGAAGCTTTCTTT. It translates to CASSLQGTNTEAFF.

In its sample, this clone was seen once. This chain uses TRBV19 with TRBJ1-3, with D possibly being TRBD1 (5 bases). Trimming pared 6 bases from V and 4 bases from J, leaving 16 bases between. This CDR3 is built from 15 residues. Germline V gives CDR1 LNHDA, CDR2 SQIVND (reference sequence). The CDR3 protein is CASSLGTVAGNTIYF. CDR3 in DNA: TGTGCCAGTAGCCTCGGGACCGTCGCCGGAAACACCATATATTTT. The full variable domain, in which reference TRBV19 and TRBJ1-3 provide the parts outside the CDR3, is DGGITQSPKYLFRKEGQNVTLSCEQNLNHDAMYWYRQDPGQGLRLIYYSQIVNDFQKGDIAEGYSVSREKKESFPLTVTSAQKNPTAFYLCASSLGTVAGNTIYFGEGSWLTVV.

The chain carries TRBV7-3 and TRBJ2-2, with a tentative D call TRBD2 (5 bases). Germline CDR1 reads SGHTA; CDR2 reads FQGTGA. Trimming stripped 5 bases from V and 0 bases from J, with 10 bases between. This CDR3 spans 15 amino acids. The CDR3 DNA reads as TGTGCCAGCAGCCGCGAGGGAGCGAACACCGGGGAGCTGTTTTTT. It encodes CASSREGANTGELFF.

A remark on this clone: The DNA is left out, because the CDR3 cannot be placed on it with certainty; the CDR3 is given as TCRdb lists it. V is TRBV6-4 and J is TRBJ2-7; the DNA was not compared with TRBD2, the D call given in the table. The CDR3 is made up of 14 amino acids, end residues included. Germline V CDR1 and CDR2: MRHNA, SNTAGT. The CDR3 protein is CARSYGCTRYEQYF.

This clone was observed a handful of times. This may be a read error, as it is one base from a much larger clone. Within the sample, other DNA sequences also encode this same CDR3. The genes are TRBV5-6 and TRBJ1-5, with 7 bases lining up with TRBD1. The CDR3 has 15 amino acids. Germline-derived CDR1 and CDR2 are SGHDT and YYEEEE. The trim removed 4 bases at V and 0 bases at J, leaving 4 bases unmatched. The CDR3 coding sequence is TGTGCCAGCAGCGTACAGGGGTATAGCAATCAGCCCCAGCATTTT. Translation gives CASSVQGYSNQPQHF.

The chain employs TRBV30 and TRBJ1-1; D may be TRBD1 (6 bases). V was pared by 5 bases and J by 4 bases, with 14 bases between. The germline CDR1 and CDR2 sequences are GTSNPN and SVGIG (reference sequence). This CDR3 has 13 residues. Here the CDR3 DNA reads TGTGCCTGGTCAATGACAGGCGGCACTGAAGCTTTCTTT. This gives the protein CAWSMTGGTEAFF.

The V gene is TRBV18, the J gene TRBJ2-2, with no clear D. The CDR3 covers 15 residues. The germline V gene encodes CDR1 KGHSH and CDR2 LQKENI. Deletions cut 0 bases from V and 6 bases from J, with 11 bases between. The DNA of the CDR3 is TGTGCCAGCTCACCACCGAGGATAGCCCCCGGGGAGCTGTTTTTT. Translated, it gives CASSPPRIAPGELFF.

CDR3 in amino acids: CASSLQAGHNQPQHF. CDR3 in DNA: TGTGCCAGCAGCTTACAAGCGGGGCACAATCAGCCCCAGCATTTT. The chain is built from TRBV7-2 and TRBJ1-5; a possible D gene is TRBD1 (5 bases). The CDR3 spans 15 residues. Trimming shortened V by 2 bases and J by 3 bases, and 11 bases separated the two germline ends. The germline V gene has CDR1 SGHTA and CDR2 FQGNSA.

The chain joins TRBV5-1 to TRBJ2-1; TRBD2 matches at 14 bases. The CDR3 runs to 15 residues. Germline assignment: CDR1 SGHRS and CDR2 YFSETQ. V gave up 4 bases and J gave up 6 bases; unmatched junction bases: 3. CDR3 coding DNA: TGCGCCAGCAGCGCCGGGACTAGCGGGGGCAATGAGCAGTTCTTC. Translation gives CASSAGTSGGNEQFF.

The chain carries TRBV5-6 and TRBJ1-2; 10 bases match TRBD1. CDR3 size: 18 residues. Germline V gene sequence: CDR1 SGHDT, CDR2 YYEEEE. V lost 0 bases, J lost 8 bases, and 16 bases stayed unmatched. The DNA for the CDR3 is TGTGCCAGCAGCTTGGCCTACTTCGCCCCCCCGGGACAGGGGGGCTACACCTTC. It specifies CASSLAYFAPPGQGGYTF.

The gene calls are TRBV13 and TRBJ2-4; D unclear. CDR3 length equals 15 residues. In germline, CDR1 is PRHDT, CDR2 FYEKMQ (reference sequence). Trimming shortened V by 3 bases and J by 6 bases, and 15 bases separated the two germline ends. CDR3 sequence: CASSFSTIGLNIQYF. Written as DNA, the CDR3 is TGTGCCAGCAGCTTTTCGACAATAGGTTTAAACATTCAGTACTTC.

In DNA, the CDR3 is TGTGCCAGCAGTAAACACTTGAACACTGAAGCTTTCTTT. Translated: CASSKHLNTEAFF. The rearrangement links TRBV13 to TRBJ1-1; D unresolved. The V gene's germline CDR1 is PRHDT and CDR2 FYEKMQ (reference sequence). V was trimmed by 6 bases and J by 0 bases, leaving 8 bases between them. CDR3 length: 13 residues.